The 19 T cell receptor beta chains in this list originate from one sample, sequenced in a study of blood T cell repertoires in COVID-19. This table comes from immunoSEQ multiplex PCR, and its TCRdb copy is limited to in-frame clones, with some not included. In the table there are 110,000 to 150,000 clones, 75% to 85% of which are singletons. The sequencing sample was made of peripheral blood. All receptors come from a woman aged 45-60 years with acute or convalescent COVID-19.

In DNA form, the CDR3 reads TGTGCCAGCAGCTTACGGTGGAGCCCTTTGGGGGCCAACGTCCTGACTTTC. It codes for CASSLRWSPLGANVLTF. The gene calls are TRBV7-3 and TRBJ2-6; D call uncertain. The V end lost 2 bases, the J end lost 4 bases, and 15 bases lay between the germline ends. The CDR3 is 17 amino acids. CDR1 is SGHTA and CDR2 is FQGTGA in the germline V gene.

This clone was seen a handful of times. The chain couples TRBV19 to TRBJ1-2; perhaps TRBD1 as D (6 bases). The V and J ends lost 0 bases and 8 bases respectively, with 19 bases between them. CDR3 length equals 16 residues. The germline V gene has CDR1 LNHDA and CDR2 SQIVND (reference sequence). Written as DNA, the CDR3 is TGTGCCAGTAGTATAGACCTGCCACAGGGAACGAGGGGCTACACCTTC. It encodes CASSIDLPQGTRGYTF.

The rearrangement links TRBV9 to TRBJ2-4; TRBD2 agrees at 8 bases. CDR1 is SGDLS, CDR2 YYNGEE, per germline. J gave up 5 bases and V 2 bases, and 12 bases lay outside the gene matches. The length of the CDR3 is 17 residues. CDR3 DNA: TGTGCCAGCAGCGTGGGCAGCGGGGGCACCCAACAAAACATTCAGTACTTC. Amino acid sequence: CASSVGSGGTQQNIQYF.

The chain joins TRBV9 to TRBJ1-4; a possible D gene is TRBD1 (6 bases). This CDR3 has 15 residues. In germline, CDR1 is SGDLS, CDR2 YYNGEE. V lost 4 bases and J lost 3, with 13 bases in between. The CDR3 region is CASSPTGNSNEKLFF. CDR3 in DNA: TGTGCCAGCAGCCCCACAGGGAACTCTAATGAAAAACTGTTTTTT.

The chain links TRBV19 to TRBJ1-1, with 8 positions matching TRBD1. This CDR3 is built from 15 residues. Per the germline V gene, CDR1 is LNHDA and CDR2 is SQIVND (reference sequence). V lost 5 bases, J lost 8 bases, and 13 bases stayed unmatched. CDR3 sequence reads: CASSPRLDRGGEAFF. CDR3 DNA sequence: TGTGCCAGTAGTCCGCGCCTCGACAGGGGAGGAGAAGCTTTCTTT. Supplemented by reference TRBV19 and TRBJ1-1, the full variable domain reads DGGITQSPKYLFRKEGQNVTLSCEQNLNHDAMYWYRQDPGQGLRLIYYSQIVNDFQKGDIAEGYSVSREKKESFPLTVTSAQKNPTAFYLCASSPRLDRGGEAFFGQGTRLTVV.

The CDR3 bases are TGTGCCAGCACTAATCTAGCGGGGAACACAGATACGCAGTATTTT. Protein sequence: CASTNLAGNTDTQYF. The chain couples TRBV2 to TRBJ2-3; 9 nucleotides agree with TRBD2. Germline-derived CDR1 and CDR2 are SNHLY and FYNNEI. The CDR3 loop spans 15 amino acids. After removal of 7 bases from V and 2 bases from J, the junction contained 7 bases not matched to a gene.

The chain couples TRBV28 to TRBJ1-4; D is possibly TRBD1 (6 bases). Looked up from germline, CDR1 is MDHEN and CDR2 is SYDVKM. The CDR3 runs 14 residues. V was clipped by 5 bases and J by 8 bases, with 15 bases between them. CDR3 sequence reads: CASSPGTSWEKLFF. As DNA, the CDR3 is TGTGCCAGCAGTCCTGGGACATCTTGGGAAAAACTGTTTTTT.

The V call is TRBV11-3, the J call TRBJ2-1; 12 bases line up with TRBD2. V shed 6 bases, J shed 4 bases, and the junction held 4 bases outside the gene matches. CDR1 and CDR2 (germline): SGHNT, YENEEA. This CDR3 is built from 15 residues. CDR3: CASSGGTSGYNEQFF. In DNA form, the CDR3 reads TGTGCCAGCAGTGGTGGGACTAGCGGGTACAATGAGCAGTTCTTC.

The table lists this clone with a few counts. The genes are TRBV7-3 and TRBJ2-1; no clear D. The CDR3 has 15 amino acids. V gave up 5 bases and J gave up 0 bases, with 11 bases separating them. Germline values: CDR1 SGHTA, CDR2 FQGTGA. CDR3 bases: TGTGCCAGCAGCCTTACAGCCTTCTCCTACAATGAGCAGTTCTTC. It yields the protein CASSLTAFSYNEQFF.

The chain combines TRBV3-1 (or the pseudogene TRBV3-2) with TRBJ1-1; 7 nucleotides match TRBD1. The CDR3 covers 13 residues. Trimming took 4 bases from V and 1 from J; bases not matched to a gene: 0. Germline V CDR1 and CDR2: LGHDT, YNNKEL (reference sequence). The CDR3 sequence: CASSRQGNTEAFF. CDR3 nucleotides: TGTGCCAGCAGCCGACAGGGGAACACTGAAGCTTTCTTT.

The chain's CDR3 is CASSLRTALVGYGYTF. CDR3 in DNA: TGTGCCAGCAGCTTAAGGACAGCTCTGGTCGGCTATGGCTACACCTTC. The gene calls are TRBV7-2 and TRBJ1-2, with a possible D match to TRBD1 (6 bases). Germline-derived CDR1 and CDR2 are SGHTA and FQGNSA. The length of the CDR3 is 16 residues. Trimming pared 2 bases from V and 4 bases from J, leaving 17 bases between.

For the CDR3, the DNA is TGTGCCAGCAGCTTGTGGTCCGGAGGGGAAAAACTGTTTTTT. As protein: CASSLWSGGEKLFF. V is TRBV5-6 and J is TRBJ1-4; no clear D. CDR1 and CDR2 from the germline V gene are SGHDT and YYEEEE. The CDR3 is 14 amino acids. Between the trimmed V and J ends, which lost 1 base and 8 bases, there was a span of 12 bases. Full variable domain (outside the CDR3, taken from reference TRBV5-6 and TRBJ1-4): DAGVTQSPTHLIKTRGQQVTLRCSPKSGHDTVSWYQQALGQGPQFIFQYYEEEERQRGNFPDRFSGHQFPNYSSELNVNALLLGDSALYLCASSLWSGGEKLFFGSGTQLSVL.

V is TRBV6-2 or TRBV6-3 and J is TRBJ2-1, with 8 bases fitting TRBD2. CDR1 and CDR2 from the germline V gene are MNHEY and SVGEGT. This CDR3 is 13 amino acids long. V shed 5 bases and J 3 bases; nucleotides not matched to a gene: 0. CDR3 region: CASSTSGYNEQFF. DNA for the CDR3: TGTGCCAGCAGTACTAGCGGCTACAATGAGCAGTTCTTC.

This clone was seen only a few times. The V gene is TRBV6-2 or TRBV6-3, the J gene TRBJ1-4; TRBD1 matches 10 bases. The CDR3 extends over 14 amino acids. Per germline, CDR1 MNHEY and CDR2 SVGEGT. Trimming at V came to 0 bases and at J to 8 bases, leaving 0 bases not matched to a gene. The CDR3 here is CASSYSGQGEKLFF. CDR3 bases: TGTGCCAGCAGTTACTCGGGACAGGGGGAAAAACTGTTTTTT.

This clone has only one observation. The CDR3 DNA follows: TGCGCCAGCAGCCTAACAGGGGGCGCGGGGGTCGAGCAGTACTTC. As protein: CASSLTGGAGVEQYF. The chain carries TRBV5-1 and TRBJ2-7; 9 nucleotides line up with TRBD1. Losses at the gene ends were 4 bases for V and 6 bases for J; bases not matched to a gene: 11. Germline assignment: CDR1 SGHRS and CDR2 YFSETQ. The CDR3 runs 15 residues.

The genes are TRBV19 and TRBJ1-1, with unresolved D. V gave up 7 bases and J gave up 2 bases, with 14 bases separating them. From germline, CDR1 is LNHDA and CDR2 SQIVND (reference sequence). CDR3 length equals 14 residues. The CDR3 loop is CASKEGTYNTEAFF. In DNA, the CDR3 is TGTGCCAGTAAGGAGGGAACATATAACACTGAAGCTTTCTTT.

V is TRBV19 and J is TRBJ2-5; 12 nucleotides match TRBD1. V was clipped by 4 bases and J by 5 bases; unmatched bases: 14. The CDR3 is 18 residues long. CDR1 and CDR2 from the germline V gene are LNHDA and SQIVND (reference sequence). The CDR3 coding sequence is TGTGCCAGTAGTACACATATTCCGGGACAGGGGGCCAGGGAGACCCAGTACTTC. Encoded protein: CASSTHIPGQGARETQYF.

This chain links TRBV19 with TRBJ2-5, with a weak D call TRBD2 (6 bases). Deletions cut 1 base from V and 7 bases from J, with 13 bases between. The CDR3 extends over 14 amino acids. Germline CDR1 reads LNHDA; CDR2 reads SQIVND (reference sequence). The CDR3 region has the DNA TGTGCCAGTAGTATAGGGGGGGACCGGGGGACCCAGTACTTC. Amino acid sequence: CASSIGGDRGTQYF.

V gene TRBV5-1 combines with J gene TRBJ1-4, with 7 bases aligning to TRBD1. V lost 3 bases and J lost 7; bases outside the gene matches: 6. CDR3 length: 14 residues. The germline V gene encodes CDR1 SGHRS and CDR2 YFSETQ. The DNA of the CDR3 is TGCGCCAGCAGCTGGAGGGGGCGCGGTGAAAAACTGTTTTTT. This codes for CASSWRGRGEKLFF.